The rows below give T cell receptor beta chains drawn from one sample of a study of cytomegalovirus exposure and HLA in healthy donors. Sequencing used immunoSEQ multiplex PCR; TCRdb keeps in-frame clones, though not all of them. This sample has 160,000 or so clones, with around four fifths found just once. The sequencing sample was made of PBMCs. Receptor source: a woman in her 30s in good health and CMV-seronegative. CDR3s include the opening cysteine and the closing phenylalanine or tryptophan. A D gene is named only where the DNA matches it firmly. Clone size appears in some rows only: once, few, many, or a class for an expanded clone.

J	D	size	V	DNA	CDR3
TRBJ2-3	.	.	TRBV6-1	TGTGCCAGCAGGGGAGCGTTAGTAAGCACAGATACGCAGTATTTT	CASRGALVSTDTQYF
TRBJ2-1	.	.	TRBV5-4	TGTGCCAGCAGCTCCCAAGCCGCAACCTACAATGAGCAGTTCTTC	CASSSQAATYNEQFF
TRBJ2-1	TRBD2	.	TRBV7-2	TGTGCCAGCAGCTGGCTAGCGGGGGCCTCGAATGAGCAGTTCTTC	CASSWLAGASNEQFF
TRBJ1-3	TRBD1	.	TRBV7-6	TGTGCCAGCAGCTTAGAGGGGACAGGGGGGATTGGAAACACCATATATTTT	CASSLEGTGGIGNTIYF
TRBJ1-5	TRBD1	few	TRBV5-1	TGTGCCAGCAGCTTAACCGGGACAGTTTATCAGCCCCAGCATTTT	CASSLTGTVYQPQHF
TRBJ2-3	.	.	TRBV6-5	TGTGCCAGCAGGGGGACTGGGGGGACAGATACGCAGTATTTT	CASRGTGGTDTQYF
TRBJ2-2	.	.	TRBV6-5	TGTGCCAGCAGACGTTACAGGGCAAGGGCCGGGGAGCTGTTTTTT	CASRRYRARAGELFF
TRBJ1-5	TRBD1	.	TRBV10-3	TGTGCCATCAGTGAGTCGGGACAGGCCAATCAGCCCCAGCATTTT	CAISESGQANQPQHF
TRBJ2-2	.	.	TRBV5-1	TGCGCCAGCAGGCTCCCGGCAGGGGAGGGCGGGGAGCTGTTTTTT	CASRLPAGEGGELFF
TRBJ2-1	TRBD2	.	TRBV30	TGTGCCTGGAGTGTCGGTAGCGGGAGGGAGCAGTTCTTC	CAWSVGSGREQFF
TRBJ1-4	TRBD1	.	TRBV5-1	TGCGCCAGCAGCTTGACAGGGGGGGGAGAGGAAAAACTGTTTTTT	CASSLTGGGEEKLFF
TRBJ1-1	.	.	TRBV6-1	TGTGCCAGCAGTGAACAGGGTTCTGAAGCTTTCTTT	CASSEQGSEAFF
TRBJ1-1	TRBD1	few	TRBV4-1	TGCGCCAGCAGCCCCGACAGGGAGGCTGAAGCTTTCTTT	CASSPDREAEAFF
TRBJ1-2	TRBD1	few	TRBV11-3	TGTGCCAGCATTTCGACAGGGGACAACTATGGCTACACCTTC	CASISTGDNYGYTF
TRBJ1-1	TRBD1	once	TRBV7-8	TGTGCCAGCAGCTTATCAGGACAGGCTGAAGCTTTCTTT	CASSLSGQAEAFF
TRBJ2-1	.	.	TRBV4-2	TGTGCCAGCAGCCAGGGCCCAAGCAGCGGGTCCTCCCCCTACAATGAGCAGTTCTTC	CASSQGPSSGSSPYNEQFF
TRBJ2-2	.	.	TRBV6-1	TGTGCCAGCAGTGAATATGGAGGGGGCCGGGAGCTGTTTTTT	CASSEYGGGRELFF
TRBJ1-6	.	.	TRBV9	TGTGCCAGCAGCTTGGGACTGGCCCCCCCCACCCTCCACTTT	CASSLGLAPPTLHF
TRBJ1-2	.	.	TRBV10-3	TGTGCCACCAAAGACTACTATGGCTACACCTTC	CATKDYYGYTF
TRBJ2-1	TRBD2	.	TRBV11-2	TGTGCCAGCCAAGGACTAGCGGGCTACAATGAGCAGTTCTTC	CASQGLAGYNEQFF
TRBJ2-5	.	.	TRBV5-1	TGCGCCAGCAGCTGGGACGGAGGGACCACAGAGACCCAGTACTTC	CASSWDGGTTETQYF
TRBJ2-6	.	.	TRBV6-5	TGTGCCAGCAGTTACTCGATTCTATCTGGGGCCAACGTCCTGACTTTC	CASSYSILSGANVLTF
TRBJ1-4	TRBD1	few	TRBV4-1	TGCGCCAGCAGCCAAGGCCCGGACAGGGGGTGGGAAAAACTGTTTTTT	CASSQGPDRGWEKLFF
TRBJ1-1	.	.	TRBV7-8	TGTGCCAGCAGCTTTTCTGGACAGTACACTGAAGCTTTCTTT	CASSFSGQYTEAFF
TRBJ2-2	.	.	TRBV4-1	TGCGCCAGCAGCGTACAGGGCATCACCGGGGAGCTGTTTTTT	CASSVQGITGELFF
TRBJ2-5	.	.	TRBV29-1	TGCAGCGTTGAGAGCGGTCGGAAGGTGACCCAGTACTTC	CSVESGRKVTQYF
TRBJ1-1	.	.	TRBV6-1	TGTGCCAGCAGTTTTGAGTCGAACACTGAAGCTTTCTTT	CASSFESNTEAFF
TRBJ2-3	.	.	TRBV7-2	TGTGCCAGCAGCCAAAACCCGGCAGGGTCCGCAGATACGCAGTATTTT	CASSQNPAGSADTQYF
TRBJ1-2	TRBD1	.	TRBV6-1	TGTGCCAGCAGTCAACTTCCAGGGGGGCCTTTC	CASSQLPGGPF
TRBJ2-3	.	.	TRBV4-2	TGTGCCAGCAGCCAAGAGTTAGCCATAGTCGGATACACAGATACGCAGTATTTT	CASSQELAIVGYTDTQYF
TRBJ2-2	.	.	TRBV7-2	TGTGCCAGCAGCTTTGTAGAGTTCGGGGAGCTGTTTTTT	CASSFVEFGELFF
TRBJ2-7	.	.	TRBV6-5	TGTGCCAGCAGCCCGACATACTACGAGCAGTACTTC	CASSPTYYEQYF
TRBJ1-1	.	.	TRBV18	TGTGCCAGCTCGCCAGCAGGGATCGCGACGAACACTGAAGCTTTCTTT	CASSPAGIATNTEAFF
TRBJ2-7	TRBD1	.	TRBV19	TGTGCCAGTAGTAAGGACAGGGGATGGGAGCAGTACTTC	CASSKDRGWEQYF
TRBJ2-2	.	.	TRBV7-2	TGTGCCAGCAGCTTTGGGGCAGCCACCACCGGGGAGCTGTTTTTT	CASSFGAATTGELFF
TRBJ1-6	.	few	TRBV5-1	TGCGCCAGCAGCTTGGCAGGGCTCCTCTATAATTCACCCCTCCACTTT	CASSLAGLLYNSPLHF
TRBJ2-7	TRBD1	.	TRBV27	TGTGCCAGCTCCCGAACAGGGGGCGGGTTGTCCTACGAGCAGTACTTC	CASSRTGGGLSYEQYF
TRBJ1-2	TRBD1	.	TRBV5-1	TGCGCCAGCAGCTCCGGGACAGGGAGAGGCTATGGCTACACCTTC	CASSSGTGRGYGYTF
TRBJ1-1	TRBD1	.	TRBV18	TGTGCCAGCTCACCAAGGCGCGACAGGGACGAAGCTTTCTTT	CASSPRRDRDEAFF
TRBJ1-5	TRBD1	.	TRBV5-5	TGTGCCAGCAGCCGTACGGGACAGGTCGGAAATCAGCCCCAGCATTTT	CASSRTGQVGNQPQHF
TRBJ2-5	TRBD2	.	TRBV5-1	TGCGCCAGCAGCTTGCGGCTAGCGGAGATCCCAGAGACCCAGTACTTC	CASSLRLAEIPETQYF
TRBJ1-1	TRBD1	.	TRBV15	TGTGCCACCAGCAGAGAAGAGGGGGCGGTTACTGAAGCTTTCTTT	CATSREEGAVTEAFF
TRBJ1-1	TRBD1	.	TRBV19	TGTGCCAGTATCCCTAGGGCAGGGGGGAGCACTGAAGCTTTCTTT	CASIPRAGGSTEAFF
TRBJ1-3	TRBD1	once	TRBV13	TGTGCCAGCAGCCCCGGGGACAGGGGCCGCACCATATATTTT	CASSPGDRGRTIYF
TRBJ2-3	.	.	TRBV9	TGTGCCAGCAGCCCGAGGGGGGGGGATGACACAGATACGCAGTATTTT	CASSPRGGDDTDTQYF
TRBJ2-7	TRBD1	.	TRBV2	TGTGCCAGCAGTGAAAGGGGGCGCGGAACCTACGAGCAGTACTTC	CASSERGRGTYEQYF
TRBJ2-7	TRBD2	.	TRBV6-5	TGTGCCAGCAGTTTCACCAGCGGGGGGGCTGACGAGCAGTACTTC	CASSFTSGGADEQYF
TRBJ2-3	.	.	TRBV7-6	TGTGCCAGCAGCTTTCTGGAGGATACGCAGTATTTT	CASSFLEDTQYF
TRBJ2-3	.	.	TRBV5-1	TGCGCCAGCAGCCTGGTACGGGGAAGCACAGATACGCAGTATTTT	CASSLVRGSTDTQYF
TRBJ2-2	.	.	TRBV4-1	TGCGCCAGCAGCCAACTCGTAGAGTTTGACGGGGAGCTGTTTTTT	CASSQLVEFDGELFF
TRBJ2-1	TRBD1	.	TRBV28	TGTGCCAGCAGACGAGGGACAGACAATGAGCAGTTCTTC	CASRRGTDNEQFF